This entry describes one T cell receptor (beta chain). Its target is not known. Clones were sequenced by immunoSEQ multiplex PCR, and TCRdb holds only the in-frame ones, with some missing. The sample lists around 94,000 clones, roughly 84% seen once, with roughly 4.4% in the top ten. The data belong to a study of identifying expanded T cells in peripheral blood. Study-wide points: Over two and four weeks, about 15 and 19 clones changed, versus around 1.2 between replicates.

The CDR3 runs 14 residues. Looked up from germline, CDR1 is LNHDA and CDR2 is SQIVND (reference sequence). Losses at the gene ends were 5 bases for V and 5 bases for J; bases not matched to a gene: 8. The chain carries TRBV19 and TRBJ2-5; TRBD2 agrees at 7 bases. Sequenced input: blood. The TCR comes from a person aged 18 to 69 in good health. The CDR3 spells CASSRFGGGETQYF. The CDR3 DNA sequence: TGTGCCAGTAGTCGCTTCGGGGGAGGGGAGACCCAGTACTTC. Full variable domain (missing parts from reference TRBV19 and TRBJ2-5): DGGITQSPKYLFRKEGQNVTLSCEQNLNHDAMYWYRQDPGQGLRLIYYSQIVNDFQKGDIAEGYSVSREKKESFPLTVTSAQKNPTAFYLCASSRFGGGETQYFGPGTRLLVL.